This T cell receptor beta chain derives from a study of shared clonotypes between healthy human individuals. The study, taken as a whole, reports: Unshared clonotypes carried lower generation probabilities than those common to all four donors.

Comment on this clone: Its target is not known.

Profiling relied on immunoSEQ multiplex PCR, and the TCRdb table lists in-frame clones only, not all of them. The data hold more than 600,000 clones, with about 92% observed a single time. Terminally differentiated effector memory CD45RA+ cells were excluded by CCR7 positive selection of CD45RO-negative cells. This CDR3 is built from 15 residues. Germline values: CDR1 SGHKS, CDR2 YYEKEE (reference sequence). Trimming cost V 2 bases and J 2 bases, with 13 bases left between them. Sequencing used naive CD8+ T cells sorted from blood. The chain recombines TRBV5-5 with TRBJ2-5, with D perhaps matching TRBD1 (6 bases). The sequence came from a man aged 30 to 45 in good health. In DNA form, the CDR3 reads TGTGCCAGCAGCTTTGTCCTAAGGGGGCAAGAGACCCAGTACTTC. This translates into CASSFVLRGQETQYF.